This T cell receptor (beta chain) derives from a study of vaccination effects on CD4 cells after COVID-19. For the study at large: After the second dose, samples were taken at median day 72.

Isolation of CD4+ T cells took place after more than 9 days of culture. All study participants received two doses of BNT162b2 or mRNA-1273 vaccine. Measured with immunoSEQ multiplex PCR; TCRdb has only the in-frame clones, and not every one. The sample consists of tens of thousands of clones, roughly 73% of them appearing once. In the case of this clone: Antigen specificity is unknown.

In germline, CDR1 is SGHTA, CDR2 FQGTGA. V was trimmed by 6 bases and J by 7 bases, leaving 15 bases between them. This CDR3 spans 14 amino acids. General study results and limits: The study found that only 1 of 255 vaccine-induced clones from healthy vaccinees cross-reacted with common cold coronaviruses.

Sequenced material: CD4+ T cells from PBMCs cultured without peptide, taken after COVID-19 vaccination. The chain uses TRBV7-3 and TRBJ2-2, with D perhaps being TRBD1 or TRBD2 (5 bases each). The TCR comes from a human donor who received a COVID-19 vaccine. The CDR3 reads CASSRSLGVGELFF. The DNA of the CDR3 is TGTGCCAGCAGTCGTTCCCTGGGGGTCGGGGAGCTGTTTTTT. Filled out from reference TRBV7-3 and TRBJ2-2, the complete variable domain reads GAGVSQTPSNKVTEKGKYVELRCDPISGHTALYWYRQSLGQGPEFLIYFQGTGAADDSGLPNDRFFAVRPEGSVSTLKIQRTERGDSAVYLCASSRSLGVGELFFGEGSRLTVL.